This TCR beta chain was captured in a study of beta chain features in type 1 diabetes. The study, taken as a whole, reports: Moderate but significant shortening of TCRB CDR3s was recorded in all four CD4+ subsets from Type 1 diabetes patients. Although PCR might favor shorter templates, it would do so equally in patients and controls.

This CDR3 is built from 14 residues. Germline V gene lookup returns CDR1 SGHRS and CDR2 YFSETQ. Trimming took off 0 bases at V and 4 bases at J, with 11 bases between the two ends. The entirety of the isolated RNA underwent reverse transcription, so expressed TCRB transcripts were sequenced. Generated by immunoSEQ multiplex PCR, the TCRdb table keeps only in-frame clones and is missing some. Among 900,000 or so clones listed, around a sixth were seen once. Via the markers CD45RO/CCR7/CD25/CD127/CD95/CD27, stem cell-like memory, regulatory, central memory and naive CD4+ cells were sorted. Once sorted, every population was more than 95% pure. For this clone: Its antigen remains unknown.

The genes are TRBV5-1 and TRBJ2-7; no definite D call. This receptor was identified in a woman under 30 in good health. The sample taken for sequencing was naive CD4+ T cells from blood. CDR3 loop: CASSLEVLAYEQYF. CDR3 DNA sequence: TGCGCCAGCAGCTTGGAGGTCCTGGCTTACGAGCAGTACTTC. Filled out from reference TRBV5-1 and TRBJ2-7, the complete variable domain reads KAGVTQTPRYLIKTRGQQVTLSCSPISGHRSVSWYQQTPGQGLQFLFEYFSETQRNKGNFPGRFSGRQFSNSRSEMNVSTLELGDSALYLCASSLEVLAYEQYFGPGTRLTVT.